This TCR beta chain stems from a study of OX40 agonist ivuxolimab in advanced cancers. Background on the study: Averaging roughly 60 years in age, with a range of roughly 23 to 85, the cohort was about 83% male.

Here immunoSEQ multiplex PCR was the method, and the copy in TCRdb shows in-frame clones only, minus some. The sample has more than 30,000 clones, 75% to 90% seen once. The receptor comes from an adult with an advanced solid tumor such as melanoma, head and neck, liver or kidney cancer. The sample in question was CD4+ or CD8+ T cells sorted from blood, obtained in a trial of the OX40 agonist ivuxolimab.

CDR3 amino acids: CSVVGREADGYTF. CDR3 in DNA: TGCAGCGTTGTAGGGCGGGAAGCGGATGGCTACACCTTC. The rearrangement joins TRBV29-1 to TRBJ1-2; D gene unclear. The V and J ends lost 4 bases and 6 bases respectively, with 15 bases between them. The CDR3 runs 13 residues. From germline, CDR1 is SQVTM and CDR2 ANQGSEA.